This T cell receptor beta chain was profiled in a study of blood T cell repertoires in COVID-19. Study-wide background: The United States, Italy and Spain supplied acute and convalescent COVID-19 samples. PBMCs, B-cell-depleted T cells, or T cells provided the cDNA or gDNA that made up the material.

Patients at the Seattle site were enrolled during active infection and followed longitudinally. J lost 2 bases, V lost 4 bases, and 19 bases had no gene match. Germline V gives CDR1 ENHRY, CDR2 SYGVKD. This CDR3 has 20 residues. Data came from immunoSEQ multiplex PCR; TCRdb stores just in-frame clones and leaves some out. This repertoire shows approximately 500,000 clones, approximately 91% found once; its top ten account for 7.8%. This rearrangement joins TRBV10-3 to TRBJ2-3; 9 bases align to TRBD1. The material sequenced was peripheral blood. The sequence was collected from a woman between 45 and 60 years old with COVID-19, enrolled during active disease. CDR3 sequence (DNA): TGTGCCATCAGTGCTTCCAGGGACAGGGATGATCTCCACTACACAGATACGCAGTATTTT. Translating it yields CAISASRDRDDLHYTDTQYF.